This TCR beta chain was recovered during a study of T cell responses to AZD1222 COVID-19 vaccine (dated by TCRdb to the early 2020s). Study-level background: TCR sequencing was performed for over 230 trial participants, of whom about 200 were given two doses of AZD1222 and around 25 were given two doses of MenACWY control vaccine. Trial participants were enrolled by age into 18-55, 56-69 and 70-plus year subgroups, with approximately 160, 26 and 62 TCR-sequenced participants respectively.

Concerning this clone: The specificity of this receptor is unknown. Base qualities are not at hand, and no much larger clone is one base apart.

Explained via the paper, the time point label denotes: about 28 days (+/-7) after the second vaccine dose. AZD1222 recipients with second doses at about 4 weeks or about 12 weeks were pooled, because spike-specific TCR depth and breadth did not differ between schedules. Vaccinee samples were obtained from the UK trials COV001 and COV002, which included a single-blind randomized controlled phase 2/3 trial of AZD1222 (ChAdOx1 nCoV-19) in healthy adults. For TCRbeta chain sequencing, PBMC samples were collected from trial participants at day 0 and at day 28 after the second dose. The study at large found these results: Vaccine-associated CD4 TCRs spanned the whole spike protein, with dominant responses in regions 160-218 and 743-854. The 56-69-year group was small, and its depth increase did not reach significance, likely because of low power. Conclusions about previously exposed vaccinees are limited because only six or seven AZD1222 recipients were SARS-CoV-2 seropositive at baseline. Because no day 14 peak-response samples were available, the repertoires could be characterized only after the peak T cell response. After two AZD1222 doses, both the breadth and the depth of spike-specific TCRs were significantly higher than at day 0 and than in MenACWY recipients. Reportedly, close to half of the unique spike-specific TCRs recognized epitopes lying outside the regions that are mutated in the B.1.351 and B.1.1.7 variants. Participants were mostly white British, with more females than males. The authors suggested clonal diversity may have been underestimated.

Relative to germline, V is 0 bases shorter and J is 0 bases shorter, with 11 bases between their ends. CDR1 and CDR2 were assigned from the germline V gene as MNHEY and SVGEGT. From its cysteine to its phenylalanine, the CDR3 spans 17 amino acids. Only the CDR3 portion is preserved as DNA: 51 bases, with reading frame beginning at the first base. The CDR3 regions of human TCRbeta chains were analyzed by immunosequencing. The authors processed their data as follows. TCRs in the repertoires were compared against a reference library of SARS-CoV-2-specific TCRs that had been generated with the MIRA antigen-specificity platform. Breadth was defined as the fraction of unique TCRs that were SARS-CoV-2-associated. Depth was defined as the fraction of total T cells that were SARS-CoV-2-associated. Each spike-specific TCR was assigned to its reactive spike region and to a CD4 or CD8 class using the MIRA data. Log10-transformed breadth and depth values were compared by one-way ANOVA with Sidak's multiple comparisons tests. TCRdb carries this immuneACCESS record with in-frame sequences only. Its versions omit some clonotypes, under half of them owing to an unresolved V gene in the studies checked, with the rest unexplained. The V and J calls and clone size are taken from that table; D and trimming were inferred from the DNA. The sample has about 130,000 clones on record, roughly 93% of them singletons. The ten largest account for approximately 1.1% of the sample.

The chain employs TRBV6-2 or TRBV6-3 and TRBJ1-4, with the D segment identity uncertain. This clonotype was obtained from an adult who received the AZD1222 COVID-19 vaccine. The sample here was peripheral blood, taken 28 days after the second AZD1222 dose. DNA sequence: TGTGCCAGCAGTTACTCGTTTGGGGTGGCAACTAATGAAAAACTGTTTTTT. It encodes CASSYSFGVATNEKLFF.